The rows below give T cell receptor beta chains drawn from one sample of a study of blood T cell repertoires in COVID-19. Generated by immunoSEQ multiplex PCR, the TCRdb table keeps only in-frame clones and is missing some. The sample holds about 140,000 clones, around 80% seen once. Sequencing was done on a sample of peripheral blood. These receptors all come from a woman older than 75 with active or convalescent COVID-19. CDR3s include the opening cysteine and the closing phenylalanine or tryptophan. A D gene is named only where the DNA matches it firmly. For some rows the clone size is stated as once, few or many, or as a class when expanded; others skip it.

>TRBV5-4|TRBD1|-|TRBJ2-7
TGTGCCAGCAGCCTCGATTCCGGGACAGGGATTGAGCAGTACTTC
CASSLDSGTGIEQYF
>TRBV7-2|-|-|TRBJ2-3
TGTGCCAGCAGCTTAGAGGGAGGAGGGGTTTCGACAGATACGCAGTATTTT
CASSLEGGGVSTDTQYF
>TRBV13|TRBD1|-|TRBJ1-4
TGTGCCAGCAGCGCCAAATTAGGGACAGGGCGGGAGAGAAGTGAAAAACTGTTTTTT
CASSAKLGTGRERSEKLFF
>TRBV15|TRBD1|-|TRBJ2-7
TGTGCCACCAGGCGGGACAGGGAAAGCTCCTACGAGCAGTACTTC
CATRRDRESSYEQYF
>TRBV15|TRBD1|-|TRBJ2-7
TGTGCCACCGGGACAGGGCCCTACGAGCAGTACTTC
CATGTGPYEQYF
>TRBV18|-|-|TRBJ1-2
TGTGCCAGCTCTCCCTTAAAAGAACAGAGACAGGTGAATGGCTACACCTTC
CASSPLKEQRQVNGYTF
>TRBV3-1/TRBV3-2|-|-|TRBJ1-6
TGTGCCAGCAGCCAAGTACAGGGTGGCTCACCCCTCCACTTT
CASSQVQGGSPLHF
>TRBV29-1|-|-|TRBJ1-3
TGCAGCGTTGCTGAGAGCTCTGGAAACACCATATATTTT
CSVAESSGNTIYF
>TRBV6-6|-|-|TRBJ1-3
TGTGCCAGCAGGCTGACAGAATTCGCTGGAAACACCATATATTTT
CASRLTEFAGNTIYF
>TRBV5-1|TRBD1|-|TRBJ2-3
TGCGCCAGCAGCAGTGACAGGGGGCGTTTGACAGATACGCAGTATTTT
CASSSDRGRLTDTQYF
>TRBV7-8|-|-|TRBJ1-1
TGTGCCAGCAGCTTTATGGGGGCGAAGGACACTGAAGCTTTCTTT
CASSFMGAKDTEAFF
>TRBV2|TRBD2|once|TRBJ2-2
TGTGCCAGCAGCCAACTAGCGGGGGGGACCGGGGAGCTGTTTTTT
CASSQLAGGTGELFF
>TRBV9|-|few|TRBJ1-2
TGTGCCAGCAGCGTAGTTCCCCAGGGCTTGGATGGCTACACCTTC
CASSVVPQGLDGYTF
>TRBV2|-|few|TRBJ1-3
TGTGCCAGCAAGCAACAGGTGGCTGGAAACACCATATATTTT
CASKQQVAGNTIYF
>TRBV2|TRBD2|-|TRBJ2-5
TGTGCCAGCAGACTAGCGGGGGCCCTACAAGAGACCCAGTACTTC
CASRLAGALQETQYF
>TRBV6-5|TRBD1|-|TRBJ2-1
TGTGCCAGCAGTTCCGGGACAGCCTCCTACAATGAGCAGTTCTTC
CASSSGTASYNEQFF
>TRBV18|TRBD2|-|TRBJ2-3
TGTGCCAGCTCACCGGTCAGGACTAGCATATCGGATACGCAGTATTTT
CASSPVRTSISDTQYF
>TRBV11-3|TRBD1|-|TRBJ2-6
TGTGCCAGCAGCAAACCGCAGGGGGCTGGGGCCAACGTCCTGACTTTC
CASSKPQGAGANVLTF
>TRBV19|TRBD1|-|TRBJ1-1
TGTGCCAGTAGTATTAGCGAGGGGGCAATTGGCACTGAAGCTTTCTTT
CASSISEGAIGTEAFF
>TRBV28|-|-|TRBJ2-7
TGTGCCAGCAGTTTAGGGGGGGCTCAATCCTACGAGCAGTACTTC
CASSLGGAQSYEQYF
>TRBV11-3|-|-|TRBJ2-1
TGTGCCAGCAGCCGGATCACAGGGAGCTCCTACAATGAGCAGTTCTTC
CASSRITGSSYNEQFF
>TRBV10-3|-|-|TRBJ1-1
TGTGCCATCAGGACGGGAGGGAGGACTGAAGCTTTCTTT
CAIRTGGRTEAFF
>TRBV5-1|-|-|TRBJ2-2
TGCGCCAGCAGCCTCTGGGGAGACACCGGGGAGCTGTTTTTT
CASSLWGDTGELFF
>TRBV27|TRBD2|-|TRBJ2-1
TGTGCCAGCAGTGGGGGGGGGTACAATGAGCAGTTCTTC
CASSGGGYNEQFF
>TRBV5-1|TRBD1|once|TRBJ2-3
TGCGCCAGCAGCCGCCGGACAGGGATCTTCACAGATACGCAGTATTTT
CASSRRTGIFTDTQYF
>TRBV27|TRBD1|-|TRBJ1-5
TGTGCCAGCAGTCCTCCCGGACAGGGACCTCTTAGCAATCAGCCCCAGCATTTT
CASSPPGQGPLSNQPQHF
>TRBV7-3|TRBD1|-|TRBJ2-5
TGTGCCAGCAGTGGGGGACAGGGGTTTGGGGAGACCCAGTACTTC
CASSGGQGFGETQYF
>TRBV9|-|-|TRBJ2-3
TGTGCCAGCAGCGTAGCCAACTACGATACGCAGTATTTT
CASSVANYDTQYF
>TRBV9|-|-|TRBJ2-7
TGTGCCAGCAGCGCCAGCGCGGGGGCTGAAAGCTACGAGCAGTACTTC
CASSASAGAESYEQYF
>TRBV14|TRBD1|-|TRBJ1-1
TGTGCCAGCAGCCCCCTGGGGGGACAGGTAGCCCATTTTATCGTGAACACTGAAGCTTTCTTT
CASSPLGGQVAHFIVNTEAFF
>TRBV5-1|-|-|TRBJ2-7
TGCGCCAGCAGCTTGGGACAGGCCATCTACGAGCAGTACTTC
CASSLGQAIYEQYF
>TRBV6-2/TRBV6-3|-|-|TRBJ2-2
TGTGCCAGCAGCTTTGAAACGGGACAAACAGTCAGGGCCGGGGAGCTGTTTTTT
CASSFETGQTVRAGELFF
>TRBV7-2|TRBD2|-|TRBJ2-5
TGTGCCAGCAGCCCCCGGACTAGCGGCCAAGAGACCCAGTACTTC
CASSPRTSGQETQYF
>TRBV6-4|TRBD1|-|TRBJ2-1
TGTGCCAGCAGGGCCAGGGGGCTCTCCTACAATGAGCAGTTCTTC
CASRARGLSYNEQFF
>TRBV20-1|-|-|TRBJ1-2
TGCAGTGCTAGTTGGGTCAGCGGCTATGGCTACACCTTC
CSASWVSGYGYTF
>TRBV3-1/TRBV3-2|-|-|TRBJ1-5
TGTGCCAGCAGCCGGATATTTACAGGAGATCAGCCCCAGCATTTT
CASSRIFTGDQPQHF
>TRBV9|TRBD1|-|TRBJ1-1
TGTGCCAGCAGCGCTCGGACAGGGGCTTATGGGACTGAAGCTTTCTTT
CASSARTGAYGTEAFF
>TRBV4-1|-|-|TRBJ1-4
TGCGCCAGCAGCCAAGGTACCCCCGGGACAACTAATGAAAAACTGTTTTTT
CASSQGTPGTTNEKLFF
>TRBV15|-|-|TRBJ1-6
TGTGCCACCAGAGAACCCCAGGGTCTGGGCTCACCCCTCCACTTT
CATREPQGLGSPLHF
>TRBV6-5|TRBD1|many|TRBJ1-5
TGTGCCAGCACCCTCAGGGGGCTTTGGAATCAGCCCCAGCATTTT
CASTLRGLWNQPQHF